This T cell receptor beta chain is drawn from a study of shared clonotypes between healthy human individuals. Points from the study as a whole: When compared with the clonotypes that were shared by all four sorted-subset donors, the non-shared clonotypes turned out to have lower generation probabilities.

Germline-derived CDR1 and CDR2 are SEHNR and FQNEAQ (reference sequence). V lost 1 base, J lost 0 bases, and 9 bases lay in between. The CDR3 is 16 residues long. The assay was run at deep level. As processed by the authors: ImmunoSEQ output lacked quality scores and full-length reads, limiting matched filtering. Profiling relied on immunoSEQ multiplex PCR, and the TCRdb table lists in-frame clones only, not all of them. Clone size and V and J calls were adopted from that table, with D and trimming inferred from the DNA. The table records 650,000 to 700,000 clones, 80% to 95% of them present only once. About this clone: As yet, its antigen is unknown.

The sample taken for sequencing was memory CD8+ T cells from PBMCs. The subset is: CD45RO+ cells pooled with CCR7-negative TemRA cells. The chain couples TRBV7-9 to TRBJ1-4, with D perhaps matching TRBD1 (5 bases). This clonotype was sampled from a man aged 18 to 30 in good health. Some clones in this sample may be carry-over from other donors' samples. CDR3 sequence (DNA): TGTGCCAGCAGCTTAGAGTCAGGGACAACTAATGAAAAACTGTTTTTT. Translating it yields CASSLESGTTNEKLFF.